Included here is one TCR beta chain sequence, with context. Its antigen is undetermined. This specimen comes from a study of chemoradiotherapy in HPV16-positive cancers. In the study overall: Two HPV16-positive patients' cells yielded candidate HPV-specific clones and common motifs. Findings and caveats of the study: Functional assays defining HPV-specific T cells used only two HPV16-positive patients.

The CDR3 spans 15 residues. The V gene's germline CDR1 is MNHNS and CDR2 SASEGT. The J segment lost 7 bases and the V segment lost 3 bases, leaving 6 bases of the junction unmatched. Method: immunoSEQ multiplex PCR; TCRdb's copy keeps in-frame clones and lacks some. The sample yields some 12,000 clones, around nine tenths seen once. The genes are TRBV6-1 and TRBJ2-1; 10 bases map to TRBD2. The clonotype was recovered from a human donor with HPV-associated anogenital cancer. Here the sequenced sample was blood, taken from a patient who underwent chemoradiotherapy. The CDR3 DNA follows: TGTGCCAGCAGTGACGAAAGCGGGGGGGGAAATGAGCAGTTCTTC. As protein: CASSDESGGGNEQFF.